A single sample gave rise to the 16 T cell receptor beta chains below, sequenced in a study of T cell responses to AZD1222 COVID-19 vaccine. Produced via immunoSEQ multiplex PCR; TCRdb's table is partial and in-frame only. In the table there are some 160,000 clones, around nine tenths of which are singletons. The sequenced sample was peripheral blood, obtained on day 0 of AZD1222 vaccination. These receptors were collected from an adult in good health.

J is TRBJ2-7 and V is TRBV24-1; D is unclear. Germline CDR1 and CDR2: KGHDR and SFDVKD. The CDR3 length is 15 residues. The germline V and J ends were trimmed by 0 bases and 3 bases, with 11 bases remaining between them. The CDR3 loop reads CATSDLRPLGYEQYF. The CDR3 region has the DNA TGTGCCACCAGTGATTTGCGGCCTCTCGGCTACGAGCAGTACTTC.

The rearrangement links TRBV5-6 to TRBJ1-2, with D possibly matching TRBD1 (6 bases). The germline gives CDR1 SGHDT, CDR2 YYEEEE. The V gene lost 4 bases and the J gene lost 8 bases, with 18 bases spanning the gap. The CDR3 covers 14 residues. CDR3 sequence (DNA): TGTGCCAGCAGCACCCGACAGGTCGAAAGGGGCTACACCTTC. It codes for CASSTRQVERGYTF.

A single count supports this clone. DNA of the CDR3: TGTGCCAGCTCACCACAGGTGAGCCAAGGCTACACCTTC. This gives the protein CASSPQVSQGYTF. The chain uses TRBV18 and TRBJ1-2; D gene unclear. Germline CDR1 and CDR2: KGHSH and LQKENI. With 1 base removed from V and 8 bases from J, the gap between germline ends came to 11 bases. This CDR3 spans 13 amino acids.

The chain employs TRBV18 and TRBJ1-4; the D is unclear. Germline CDR1 and CDR2: KGHSH and LQKENI. Trimming took 3 bases from V and 0 from J, leaving 17 bases between them. The CDR3 length is 18 residues. The CDR3 sequence is CASSPIPGNGATNEKLFF. The CDR3, as DNA: TGTGCCAGCTCACCCATCCCGGGGAACGGGGCAACTAATGAAAAACTGTTTTTT.

The CDR3: CASSQVRTLKDTIYF. The CDR3 DNA is TGTGCCAGCAGCCAAGTCCGGACTTTGAAGGACACCATATATTTT. V usage is TRBV4-2 and J usage is TRBJ1-3; D is unresolved. V was pared by 1 base and J by 8 bases, with 15 bases between. CDR3 length: 15 residues. CDR1 LGHNA and CDR2 YNFKEQ come from the germline V gene.

The chain carries TRBV12-3 or TRBV12-4 and TRBJ1-1, with 7 bases matching TRBD1. With V trimmed by 6 bases and J by 3 bases, 4 bases remained unmatched. This CDR3 is 13 amino acids long. CDR3 DNA sequence: TGTGCCAGCAGCCGACAGGGCTACACTGAAGCTTTCTTT. Protein: CASSRQGYTEAFF.

The rearrangement links TRBV7-2 to TRBJ2-5; the D gene is possibly TRBD2 (7 bases). The CDR3 is 15 residues long. V dropped 5 bases and J dropped 4 bases, with 17 bases sitting between them. CDR1 and CDR2 (germline): SGHTA, FQGNSA. CDR3 protein: CASSQRWGGRETQYF. The CDR3 DNA reads as TGTGCCAGCAGCCAAAGGTGGGGGGGCCGAGAGACCCAGTACTTC.

The chain uses TRBV3-1 (or the pseudogene TRBV3-2) and TRBJ2-7; D is unclear. Germline values: CDR1 LGHDT, CDR2 YNNKEL (reference sequence). V dropped 4 bases and J dropped 0 bases, with 16 bases sitting between them. The CDR3 length is 16 residues. This CDR3 is CASSPTGGESSYEQYF. The CDR3 nucleotides read TGTGCCAGCAGCCCAACGGGCGGCGAAAGCTCCTACGAGCAGTACTTC.

This clone occurred once. The rearrangement uses TRBV30 and TRBJ1-3; D is unclear. The CDR3 length is 12 residues. Germline loops: CDR1 GTSNPN, CDR2 SVGIG (reference sequence). V lost 3 bases and J 1 base, leaving 4 bases between the germline ends. The CDR3 is CAWSPSGNTIYF. The CDR3 region has the DNA TGTGCCTGGAGCCCATCTGGAAACACCATATATTTT.

The rearrangement uses TRBV14 and TRBJ1-3, with D possibly being TRBD1 (6 bases). V gave up 1 base and J gave up 4 bases, with 11 bases separating them. This CDR3 is built from 15 residues. Germline CDR1 and CDR2: SGHDN and FVKESK. The chain's CDR3 is CASSQGQARGNTIYF. In nucleotides, the CDR3 is TGTGCCAGCAGCCAAGGACAGGCGAGGGGAAACACCATATATTTT.

The chain couples TRBV14 to TRBJ1-1; D perhaps matches TRBD1 (5 bases). CDR1 is SGHDN and CDR2 is FVKESK in the germline V gene. With 0 bases removed from V and 0 bases from J, the gap between germline ends came to 11 bases. The CDR3 loop spans 16 amino acids. The CDR3 bases are TGTGCCAGCAGCCAAGACAAAGGGGTACTGAACACTGAAGCTTTCTTT. This codes for CASSQDKGVLNTEAFF.

The CDR3 DNA follows: TGTGCCAGCAGCTCTTGGGGCGGGGCCAACGTCCTGACTTTC. Translating gives CASSSWGGANVLTF. V is TRBV5-4 and J is TRBJ2-6, with D maybe TRBD1 (5 bases). Germline V gene sequence: CDR1 SGHNT, CDR2 YYREEE (reference sequence). The CDR3 has 14 amino acids. Between the trimmed V and J ends, which lost 3 bases and 4 bases, there was a span of 8 bases.

This clone has only a few counts. This sequence joins TRBV18 and TRBJ1-6; unclear D gene. The CDR3 is 16 amino acids. Germline values: CDR1 KGHSH, CDR2 LQKENI. V gave up 3 bases and J gave up 0 bases, with 9 bases separating them. The CDR3 bases are TGTGCCAGCTCACCTAGATCTAGCTCCTATAATTCACCCCTCCACTTT. Translating gives CASSPRSSSYNSPLHF.

V is TRBV5-6 and J is TRBJ2-1, with TRBD2 matching over 7 bases. Germline CDR1 and CDR2: SGHDT and YYEEEE. Trimming at V came to 3 bases and at J to 9 bases, leaving 6 bases not matched to a gene. The CDR3 consists of 13 residues. CDR3 DNA: TGTGCCAGCAGCTCACGGGGAGGGGTTGAGCAGTTCTTC. Protein: CASSSRGGVEQFF.

The rearrangement uses TRBV19 and TRBJ1-2; TRBD1 matches 8 bases. Trimming cost V 6 bases and J 4 bases; bases outside gene matches: 7. CDR3 length equals 14 residues. Germline values: CDR1 LNHDA, CDR2 SQIVND (reference sequence). CDR3 loop: CASRTLGTGYGYTF. The CDR3 DNA sequence: TGTGCCAGTAGGACACTTGGGACAGGCTATGGCTACACCTTC.

The chain couples TRBV4-2 to TRBJ1-6; tentative D call: TRBD1 (5 bases). There are 15 residues in the CDR3. Deletions cut 0 bases from V and 6 bases from J, with 9 bases between. Germline loops: CDR1 LGHNA, CDR2 YNFKEQ. Written as DNA, the CDR3 is TGTGCCAGCAGCCAAGATTCACAGGTTAATTCACCCCTCCACTTT. Translating gives CASSQDSQVNSPLHF.